These 21 T cell receptor beta chains originate from one sample sequenced in a study of blood T cell repertoires in COVID-19. Generated by immunoSEQ multiplex PCR, the TCRdb table keeps only in-frame clones and is missing some. Of 110,000 to 150,000 clones listed, approximately 87% are singletons. Material: peripheral blood. The receptors shown here come from a woman aged 40-49 years with acute or convalescent COVID-19.

The chain couples TRBV18 to TRBJ1-3; unclear D gene. The germline V gene encodes CDR1 KGHSH and CDR2 LQKENI. The CDR3 is made up of 13 amino acids. Between the trimmed V and J ends, which lost 0 bases and 9 bases, there was a span of 9 bases. The CDR3 reads CASSPPGIGTIYF. The CDR3 DNA reads TGTGCCAGCTCACCACCCGGGATTGGCACCATATATTTT.

V and J are TRBV30 and TRBJ1-2, with TRBD1 matching over 7 bases. Germline V CDR1 and CDR2: GTSNPN, SVGIG (reference sequence). Unmatched junction bases numbered 7, after V lost 7 bases and J lost 2 bases. This CDR3 is 13 amino acids long. The chain's CDR3 is CAYARGQNYGYTF. CDR3 DNA: TGTGCCTACGCACGGGGACAGAACTATGGCTACACCTTC.

About this clone itself: Other DNA sequences from this sample encode an identical CDR3 as well. The rearrangement joins TRBV6-5 to TRBJ1-5; TRBD1 might be the D (6 bases). Per the germline V gene, CDR1 is MNHEY and CDR2 is SVGAGI. CDR3 length: 15 residues. Trimming cost V 0 bases and J 2 bases, with 8 bases left between them. In DNA form, the CDR3 reads TGTGCCAGCAGTTACTCTGCAGGGGGCAATCAGCCCCAGCATTTT. Translated, it gives CASSYSAGGNQPQHF.

The chain employs TRBV5-1 and TRBJ2-5, with 8 bases aligning to TRBD1. The germline V gene encodes CDR1 SGHRS and CDR2 YFSETQ. Trimming at V came to 2 bases and at J to 2 bases, leaving 2 bases not matched to a gene. The CDR3 extends over 14 amino acids. CDR3 sequence reads: CASSLQGVQETQYF. The CDR3 DNA reads TGCGCCAGCAGCTTACAGGGGGTGCAAGAGACCCAGTACTTC.

V is TRBV28 and J is TRBJ1-2; 7 bases agree with TRBD1. Germline V gene data show CDR1 as MDHEN and CDR2 as SYDVKM. The CDR3 spans 16 residues. V lost 7 bases, J lost 4 bases, and 15 bases stayed unmatched. The CDR3 DNA reads TGTGCCAGCACCCCCAGGGTCGCAGGGGGGCCCTATGGCTACACCTTC. Its protein is CASTPRVAGGPYGYTF.

The chain has TRBV19 and TRBJ1-5, with D unresolved. This CDR3 spans 15 amino acids. Germline V lookup: CDR1 LNHDA, CDR2 SQIVND (reference sequence). V was pared by 7 bases and J by 0 bases, with 13 bases between. Here the CDR3 reads CASKRLDYSNQPQHF. CDR3 bases: TGTGCCAGTAAAAGGCTAGATTATAGCAATCAGCCCCAGCATTTT. Full variable domain (missing parts from reference TRBV19 and TRBJ1-5): DGGITQSPKYLFRKEGQNVTLSCEQNLNHDAMYWYRQDPGQGLRLIYYSQIVNDFQKGDIAEGYSVSREKKESFPLTVTSAQKNPTAFYLCASKRLDYSNQPQHFGDGTRLSIL.

This chain joins TRBV29-1 and TRBJ1-1; possible D gene TRBD1, 6 bases. V dropped 5 bases and J dropped 1 base, with 11 bases sitting between them. Germline values: CDR1 SQVTM, CDR2 ANQGSEA. CDR3 size: 13 residues. The CDR3 DNA sequence: TGCAGCGTTCGGTCAGGGGCGAACACTGAAGCTTTCTTT. Protein: CSVRSGANTEAFF.

The chain recombines TRBV4-3 with TRBJ2-5; a weak D match, TRBD2 (5 bases). CDR1 LGHNA and CDR2 YSLEER come from the germline V gene. CDR3 length equals 15 residues. Between the trimmed V and J ends, which lost 0 bases and 1 base, there was a span of 9 bases. This CDR3 reads CASSQDGGSQETQYF. CDR3 in DNA: TGCGCCAGCAGCCAAGATGGAGGTAGCCAAGAGACCCAGTACTTC.

The rearrangement links TRBV4-3 to TRBJ1-1; TRBD1 aligns across 8 bases. CDR1 LGHNA and CDR2 YSLEER come from the germline V gene. The CDR3 sequence is 15 residues long. J lost 4 bases, V lost 2 bases, and 6 bases had no gene match. The CDR3 loop is CASSQYAGGGTEAFF. CDR3 nucleotides: TGCGCCAGCAGCCAATACGCAGGGGGCGGCACTGAAGCTTTCTTT.

The rearrangement joins TRBV4-3 to TRBJ1-1, with 9 bases identical to TRBD1. The CDR3 has 15 amino acids. The junction had 10 bases not matched to a gene; V was cut back by 4 bases and J by 7 bases. CDR1 is LGHNA, CDR2 YSLEER, per germline. In nucleotides, the CDR3 is TGCGCCAGCAGCCGCACCACCGGGACAGGGAATGAAGCTTTCTTT. Protein product: CASSRTTGTGNEAFF.

V gene TRBV3-1 (or the pseudogene TRBV3-2) combines with J gene TRBJ1-1; tentatively, D is TRBD1 (5 bases). The V gene lost 8 bases and the J gene lost 2 bases, with 9 bases spanning the gap. This CDR3 is built from 12 residues. CDR1 is LGHDT, CDR2 YNNKEL, per germline (reference sequence). CDR3 coding DNA: TGTGCCAGCGCGACAGCTAACACTGAAGCTTTCTTT. Translation: CASATANTEAFF.

The table lists this clone with a count of one. The chain is built from TRBV12-1 and TRBJ1-4; TRBD1, the table's D call, was not compared with the DNA. TRBV12-1 is labeled a pseudogene. The CDR3 has 22 amino acids. Written as DNA, the CDR3 is TGTGCCAGCAGCCCCGTTTGGAAAGGGACAGGTCCTCCAGTTGCAACTAATGAAAAACTGTTTTTT. This gives the protein CASSPVWKGTGPPVATNEKLFF.

This clone appeared a few times. The chain is built from TRBV21-1 and TRBJ2-4; the table's D gene call, TRBD1, was not cross checked with the DNA. TRBV21-1 is a pseudogene segment. The CDR3 length is 14 residues. This CDR3 reads CASREEQGMDIQYF. The CDR3 nucleotides are TGTGCCAGCAGGGAGGAGCAGGGGATGGACATTCAGTACTTC.

This clone appeared once. The genes are TRBV11-1 and TRBJ2-7; D not resolved. Germline V lookup: CDR1 SGHAT, CDR2 FQDESV (reference sequence). The CDR3 is 14 residues long. V dropped 1 base and J dropped 6 bases, with 13 bases sitting between them. The CDR3: CASSLEGEVPEQYF. CDR3 nucleotide sequence: TGTGCCAGCAGCTTAGAAGGAGAAGTCCCCGAGCAGTACTTC. The complete variable domain, with remaining parts taken from reference TRBV11-1 and TRBJ2-7, reads EAEVAQSPRYKITEKSQAVAFWCDPISGHATLYWYRQILGQGPELLVQFQDESVVDDSQLPKDRFSAERLKGVDSTLKIQPAELGDSAMYLCASSLEGEVPEQYFGPGTRLTVT.

This clone was seen just once. The chain couples TRBV5-1 to TRBJ2-3; D ambiguous. Germline V lookup: CDR1 SGHRS, CDR2 YFSETQ. The CDR3 totals 13 residues. V gave up 2 bases and J gave up 10 bases, with 14 bases separating them. The CDR3, as DNA: TGCGCCAGCAGCTTCACGGCCGAGACTTCGCAGTATTTT. It specifies CASSFTAETSQYF.

This rearrangement joins TRBV27 to TRBJ1-2, with D tentatively TRBD1 (5 bases). The ends were cut back, 3 bases at V and 8 bases at J, with 13 bases in the middle. Per germline, CDR1 MNHEY and CDR2 SMNVEV (reference sequence). The CDR3 has 13 amino acids. CDR3 sequence reads: CASSFPQGRGYTF. In nucleotides, the CDR3 is TGTGCCAGCAGTTTCCCCCAGGGCAGAGGCTACACCTTC.

This clone is classed as medium-sized. V usage is TRBV30 and J usage is TRBJ2-3, with D maybe TRBD2 (6 bases). The germline V and J ends were trimmed by 1 base and 2 bases, with 10 bases remaining between them. CDR3 size: 14 residues. The germline gives CDR1 GTSNPN, CDR2 SVGIG (reference sequence). The CDR3 DNA reads TGTGCCTGGAGTGCGTGGGGGGTCACAGATACGCAGTATTTT. Its translation is CAWSAWGVTDTQYF.

The gene calls are TRBV28 and TRBJ2-1, with TRBD2 matching 9 bases. J gave up 6 bases and V 6 bases, and 6 bases lay outside the gene matches. Germline assignment: CDR1 MDHEN and CDR2 SYDVKM. CDR3 length: 14 amino acids. The CDR3 region is CASSRGGAGNEQFF. The CDR3 DNA sequence: TGTGCCAGCAGCCGCGGGGGGGCAGGCAATGAGCAGTTCTTC.

This chain connects TRBV9 to TRBJ2-1; D is possibly TRBD1 (6 bases). V dropped 0 bases and J dropped 6 bases, with 10 bases sitting between them. The CDR3 extends over 14 amino acids. The germline V gene encodes CDR1 SGDLS and CDR2 YYNGEE. The CDR3 here is CASSVEGDINEQFF. CDR3 coding DNA: TGTGCCAGCAGCGTAGAGGGGGACATCAATGAGCAGTTCTTC.

Only a few counts were recorded for this clone. The chain carries TRBV14 and TRBJ2-1; 10 nucleotides agree with TRBD1. Germline assignment: CDR1 SGHDN and CDR2 FVKESK. Trimming at V came to 5 bases and at J to 6 bases, leaving 7 bases not matched to a gene. The CDR3 sequence is 15 residues long. CDR3 protein: CASSVRQGARNEQFF. The DNA of the CDR3 is TGTGCCAGCAGCGTCCGACAGGGGGCGCGCAATGAGCAGTTCTTC.

The chain is built from TRBV10-1 and TRBJ2-7; maybe TRBD1 (6 bases). Germline V gene sequence: CDR1 WNHNN, CDR2 SYGVQD (reference sequence). The CDR3 contains 15 residues. Trimming shortened V by 5 bases and J by 6 bases, and 20 bases separated the two germline ends. In DNA form, the CDR3 reads TGCGCCAGCAGTCACCTGGACAGACCCCCGGCCGAGCAGTACTTC. It yields the protein CASSHLDRPPAEQYF.